These 16 T cell receptor beta chains were sequenced from one sample in a study of beta chain features in type 1 diabetes. Broader study findings: Across all four CD4+ subsets, people with type 1 diabetes showed modestly shorter TCRB CDR3s.

These receptors lack a known antigen. The entirety of the isolated RNA underwent reverse transcription, so expressed TCRB transcripts were sequenced. Only in-frame clones appear in the TCRdb table, and some are missing; sequencing was by immunoSEQ multiplex PCR. The sample yields 120,000 or so clones, roughly 17% seen once. Sequenced input: central memory CD4+ T cells from blood. Receptor source: a man between 18 and 29 years old with type 1 diabetes.

This clone was counted a few times. This chain uses TRBV5-1 with TRBJ2-1; no reliable D call. CDR1 and CDR2 (germline): SGHRS, YFSETQ. V shed 2 bases and J shed 6 bases, with 9 bases lying between them. The CDR3 is 13 amino acids. The CDR3, as DNA: TGCGCCAGCAGCTTCTTTCTAGGCAATGAGCAGTTCTTC. This encodes CASSFFLGNEQFF.

This clone was seen a few times. The V call is TRBV18, the J call TRBJ2-1; D possibly corresponds to TRBD1 (5 bases). V dropped 3 bases and J dropped 5 bases, with 14 bases sitting between them. The CDR3 contains 15 residues. Germline values: CDR1 KGHSH, CDR2 LQKENI. CDR3 in amino acids: CASSPYQGDNNEQFF. In DNA, the CDR3 is TGTGCCAGCTCACCCTACCAAGGGGATAACAATGAGCAGTTCTTC.

This clone has ten or more counts. The rearrangement uses TRBV10-3 and TRBJ2-7; the D gene is possibly TRBD2 (6 bases). The CDR3 loop spans 11 amino acids. CDR1 is ENHRY and CDR2 is SYGVKD in the germline V gene. Trimming pared 11 bases from V and 6 bases from J, leaving 14 bases between. The CDR3, as DNA: TGTGCCGGAGGGACCAGAAGCGAGCAGTACTTC. Residues: CAGGTRSEQYF.

The genes are TRBV30 and TRBJ1-2; D is uncertain. Germline-derived CDR1 and CDR2 are GTSNPN and SVGIG (reference sequence). Trimming shortened V by 1 base and J by 13 bases, and 7 bases separated the two germline ends. The CDR3 spans 9 residues. The DNA for the CDR3 is TGTGCCTGGAGTGCCCCCTTCACCTTC. Its protein is CAWSAPFTF.

This clone showed up just a few times. The chain carries TRBV6-1 and TRBJ2-7, with 8 nucleotides matching TRBD2. V was pared by 7 bases and J by 0 bases, with 5 bases of the junction left unmatched. This CDR3 has 14 residues. CDR1 is MNHNS, CDR2 SASEGT, per germline. The CDR3 protein is CASTLSGNSYEQYF. The CDR3 region has the DNA TGTGCCAGCACCCTTAGCGGGAACTCCTACGAGCAGTACTTC.

The chain is built from TRBV5-4 and TRBJ2-1, with D perhaps given as TRBD1 or TRBD2 (5 bases each). The CDR3 covers 15 residues. The V end was cut by 4 bases, the J end by 6 bases, with 17 bases between. Germline CDR1 is SGHNT and CDR2 is YYREEE (reference sequence). CDR3 DNA: TGTGCCAGCAGCCCCCGAGCGGCAGGGCGCAATGAGCAGTTCTTC. It specifies CASSPRAAGRNEQFF.

This clone was detected a few times. This rearrangement joins TRBV2 to TRBJ2-5; possibly TRBD2 for D (6 bases). Trimming removed 7 bases at V and 5 bases at J, with 11 bases between. The CDR3 totals 12 residues. Germline V gene lookup returns CDR1 SNHLY and CDR2 FYNNEI. In nucleotides, the CDR3 is TGTGCCAGCAAGCGGCTAGCGGAGACCCAGTACTTC. It yields the protein CASKRLAETQYF.

In this sample, this clone turned up a few times. The gene calls are TRBV30 and TRBJ1-1, with 7 bases fitting TRBD1. The CDR3 runs to 14 residues. Germline assignment: CDR1 GTSNPN and CDR2 SVGIG (reference sequence). The V segment lost 4 bases and the J segment 9 bases; nucleotides outside the gene matches: 14. CDR3 in amino acids: CAWTLLGGAGKAFF. CDR3 bases: TGTGCCTGGACACTGTTAGGGGGCGCGGGTAAAGCTTTCTTT.

The table lists this clone with a few counts. The rearrangement joins TRBV5-1 to TRBJ1-4; 7 nucleotides line up with TRBD1. CDR3 size: 14 residues. Germline CDR1 and CDR2: SGHRS and YFSETQ. Germline trimming cut 4 bases from V and 6 bases from J; bases unmatched to any gene: 6. As DNA, the CDR3 is TGCGCCAGCAGCATGACAGGGCCGGATGAAAAACTGTTTTTT. Amino acids: CASSMTGPDEKLFF. The full variable domain, its missing parts supplied by reference TRBV5-1 and TRBJ1-4, is KAGVTQTPRYLIKTRGQQVTLSCSPISGHRSVSWYQQTPGQGLQFLFEYFSETQRNKGNFPGRFSGRQFSNSRSEMNVSTLELGDSALYLCASSMTGPDEKLFFGSGTQLSVL.

This clone was observed a handful of times. The gene calls are TRBV4-1 and TRBJ2-5; D possibly corresponds to TRBD2 (6 bases). Deletions cut 0 bases from V and 5 bases from J, with 16 bases between. This CDR3 region has 16 residues. Germline V gene data show CDR1 as MGHRA and CDR2 as YSYEKL. CDR3 residues: CASSQDGREFGETQYF. As DNA, the CDR3 is TGCGCCAGCAGCCAAGATGGTCGGGAGTTCGGGGAGACCCAGTACTTC.

This clone appeared a few times. V is TRBV7-9 and J is TRBJ2-7, with D perhaps matching TRBD2 (7 bases). CDR3 size: 16 residues. Germline values: CDR1 SEHNR, CDR2 FQNEAQ (reference sequence). Trimming pared 3 bases from V and 4 bases from J, leaving 19 bases between. The CDR3 spells CASSFSGGASPYEQYF. The CDR3 DNA reads as TGTGCCAGCAGCTTTAGTGGGGGGGCATCCCCTTACGAGCAGTACTTC.

This clone came up a few times. V gene TRBV10-3 combines with J gene TRBJ1-4, with a tentative D call TRBD1 (6 bases). This CDR3 spans 15 amino acids. Per germline, CDR1 ENHRY and CDR2 SYGVKD. V lost 3 bases to trimming and J lost 6 bases, with 14 bases between them. CDR3 DNA sequence: TGTGCCATCAGTGATGAAGGGGGGCAAGATGAAAAACTGTTTTTT. This translates into CAISDEGGQDEKLFF.

The sample holds one count of this clone. The rearrangement joins TRBV9 to TRBJ2-7; the D gene could be TRBD1 or TRBD2 (5 bases each). The CDR3 totals 16 residues. Trimming pared 3 bases from V and 2 bases from J, leaving 18 bases between. The V gene's germline CDR1 is SGDLS and CDR2 YYNGEE. This chain's CDR3 is CASSGSPSGLAYEQYF. CDR3 nucleotides: TGTGCCAGCAGCGGGTCCCCTTCGGGGCTCGCCTACGAGCAGTACTTC. The whole variable domain, filled in from reference TRBV9 and TRBJ2-7, reads DSGVTQTPKHLITATGQRVTLRCSPRSGDLSVYWYQQSLDQGLQFLIQYYNGEERAKGNILERFSAQQFPDLHSELNLSSLELGDSALYFCASSGSPSGLAYEQYFGPGTRLTVT.

This clone was counted a few times. V gene TRBV2 combines with J gene TRBJ1-1; 7 positions match TRBD1. Trimming took 6 bases from V and 4 from J; bases not matched to a gene: 8. This CDR3 is 14 amino acids long. From germline, CDR1 is SNHLY and CDR2 FYNNEI. The CDR3 sequence is CASSQQGYGTEAFF. In DNA, the CDR3 is TGTGCCAGCAGCCAACAGGGGTATGGCACTGAAGCTTTCTTT.

V is TRBV15 and J is TRBJ1-2, with D unresolved. The CDR3 loop spans 18 amino acids. Germline V CDR1 and CDR2: LNHNV, YYDKDF (reference sequence). V was pared by 0 bases and J by 0 bases, with 17 bases between. The CDR3 sequence: CATSRDRPGSPANYGYTF. DNA of the CDR3: TGTGCCACCAGCAGAGATCGTCCTGGAAGTCCAGCTAACTATGGCTACACCTTC.

This clone occurred many times. The J gene is TRBJ2-6, the V gene TRBV19, with a tentative D call TRBD1 (6 bases). This CDR3 has 16 amino acids. Trimming removed 6 bases from V and 0 bases from J, with 12 bases in between. Germline CDR1 is LNHDA and CDR2 is SQIVND (reference sequence). For the CDR3, the DNA is TGTGCCAGTAGAAGACAGGCTAGCTCTGGGGCCAACGTCCTGACTTTC. It yields the protein CASRRQASSGANVLTF.